One and the same sample provided the 12 T cell receptor beta chains below, sequenced in a study of T cells after yellow fever vaccination. TCRdb ran MiXCR on the 5' RACE reads and lists one entry per CDR3 protein. The table includes a few hundred thousand distinct CDR3 sequences, over 4% detected once. Specimen: PBMCs, collected 5 days after the yellow fever booster vaccination. The receptor set was obtained from a man between 18 and 29 years old who received the YFV17D yellow fever vaccine.

The chain recombines TRBV6-5 with TRBJ2-2; TRBD1 matches 7 bases. The J segment lost 2 bases and the V segment lost 5 bases, leaving 2 bases of the junction unmatched. Germline CDR1 reads MNHEY; CDR2 reads SVGAGI. CDR3 length: 14 amino acids. The CDR3 spells CASSHRGNTGELFF. The CDR3, as DNA: TGTGCCAGCAGTCACAGGGGTAACACCGGGGAGCTGTTTTTT.

This chain uses TRBV4-3 with TRBJ1-5; TRBD1 is a possible D gene (6 bases). The germline gives CDR1 LGHNA, CDR2 YSLEER. Trimming stripped 0 bases from V and 6 bases from J, with 12 bases between. The CDR3 is made up of 15 amino acids. Written as DNA, the CDR3 is TGCGCCAGCAGCCAAGATAAGGGGGGCGGTCAGCCCCAGCATTTT. Its translation is CASSQDKGGGQPQHF.

This clonotype was picked up one time. This sequence joins TRBV3-1 and TRBJ2-5; D uncertain. The germline V gene encodes CDR1 LGHDT and CDR2 YNNKEL (reference sequence). CDR3 length: 11 amino acids. V lost 11 bases, J lost 4 bases, and 11 bases lay in between. CDR3 nucleotide sequence: TGTGCCCTATTCTCCGGAGAGACCCAGTACTTC. It codes for CALFSGETQYF.

The chain joins TRBV7-2 to TRBJ1-5; D uncertain. With 1 base removed from V and 5 bases from J, the gap between germline ends came to 6 bases. This CDR3 spans 13 amino acids. Germline assignment: CDR1 SGHTA and CDR2 FQGNSA. The CDR3, as DNA: TGTGCCAGCAGCTTAGAGGTTGATCAGCCCCAGCATTTT. Residues: CASSLEVDQPQHF. Full variable domain (missing parts from reference TRBV7-2 and TRBJ1-5): GAGVSQSPSNKVTEKGKDVELRCDPISGHTALYWYRQSLGQGLEFLIYFQGNSAPDKSGLPSDRFSAERTGGSVSTLTIQRTQQEDSAVYLCASSLEVDQPQHFGDGTRLSIL.

The chain recombines TRBV20-1 with TRBJ1-1, with 8 bases identical to TRBD1. The CDR3 loop spans 14 amino acids. J gave up 2 bases and V 5 bases, and 7 bases lay outside the gene matches. Germline values: CDR1 DFQATT, CDR2 SNEGSKA (reference sequence). The CDR3 loop reads CSARNRGSNTEAFF. CDR3 in DNA: TGCAGTGCTCGGAACAGGGGGTCAAACACTGAAGCTTTCTTT.

Many counts were recorded for this clonotype. V usage is TRBV9 and J usage is TRBJ2-2; D remains ambiguous. This CDR3 has 12 residues. Germline CDR1 is SGDLS and CDR2 is YYNGEE. Trimming pared 0 bases from V and 8 bases from J, leaving 5 bases between. The CDR3 coding sequence is TGTGCCAGCAGCGTAGGGTCGGGGGAGCTGTTTTTT. This sequence encodes CASSVGSGELFF.

A single count supports this clonotype. The CDR3 protein is CASSLGVGVSGDGYTF. The DNA for the CDR3 is TGTGCCAGCAGCTTAGGGGTCGGGGTATCGGGGGATGGCTACACCTTC. This chain links TRBV7-6 with TRBJ1-2; possible D gene TRBD1, 5 bases. Germline CDR1 and CDR2: SGHVS and FNYEAQ. V shed 1 base and J shed 6 bases, with 18 bases lying between them. The CDR3 loop spans 16 amino acids.

Many counts were recorded for this clonotype. The chain employs TRBV18 and TRBJ2-3; D is perhaps TRBD1 (5 bases). Trimming shortened V by 5 bases and J by 4 bases, and 16 bases separated the two germline ends. The germline V gene has CDR1 KGHSH and CDR2 LQKENI. This CDR3 is built from 15 residues. As DNA, the CDR3 is TGTGCCAGCTCATCCCCGACAGAGTCCCCAGATACGCAGTATTTT. Protein: CASSSPTESPDTQYF. The variable domain in full, completed from reference TRBV18 and TRBJ2-3, reads NAGVMQNPRHLVRRRGQEARLRCSPMKGHSHVYWYRQLPEEGLKFMVYLQKENIIDESGMPKERFSAEFPKEGPSILRIQQVVRGDSAAYFCASSSPTESPDTQYFGPGTRLTVL.

This clonotype came up a few times. The chain uses TRBV7-2 and TRBJ1-3, with D possibly TRBD1 on 6 matching bases. This CDR3 is built from 13 residues. In germline, CDR1 is SGHTA, CDR2 FQGNSA. The V end lost 2 bases, the J end lost 8 bases, and 10 bases lay between the germline ends. The CDR3 reads CASSLRGADTIYF. The DNA of the CDR3 is TGTGCCAGCAGCTTACGGGGGGCGGACACCATATATTTT. The whole variable domain, filled in from reference TRBV7-2 and TRBJ1-3, reads GAGVSQSPSNKVTEKGKDVELRCDPISGHTALYWYRQSLGQGLEFLIYFQGNSAPDKSGLPSDRFSAERTGGSVSTLTIQRTQQEDSAVYLCASSLRGADTIYFGEGSWLTVV.

This chain uses TRBV20-1 with TRBJ2-1, with TRBD2 identical over 10 bases. CDR1 is DFQATT, CDR2 SNEGSKA, per germline (reference sequence). The J segment lost 2 bases and the V segment lost 1 base, leaving 2 bases of the junction unmatched. The CDR3 consists of 15 residues. The CDR3 protein is CSARATSGAYNEQFF. CDR3 nucleotides: TGCAGTGCTAGAGCCACTAGCGGGGCCTACAATGAGCAGTTCTTC.

The sample holds many counts of this clonotype. This chain links TRBV7-9 with TRBJ1-1; D not resolved. CDR3 size: 13 residues. Per germline, CDR1 SEHNR and CDR2 FQNEAQ (reference sequence). Trimming left V 1 base short and J 6 bases short, with 9 bases between. DNA of the CDR3: TGTGCCAGCAGCTTAGATGGAGGTGCTGAAGCTTTCTTT. This encodes CASSLDGGAEAFF. Filled out from reference TRBV7-9 and TRBJ1-1, the complete variable domain reads DTGVSQNPRHKITKRGQNVTFRCDPISEHNRLYWYRQTLGQGPEFLTYFQNEAQLEKSRLLSDRFSAERPKGSFSTLEIQRTEQGDSAMYLCASSLDGGAEAFFGQGTRLTVV.

CDR3 region: CASSLAGRFYNEQFF. Here the CDR3 DNA reads TGTGCCAGCAGCTTAGCGGGGAGATTCTACAATGAGCAGTTCTTC. V gene TRBV7-9 combines with J gene TRBJ2-1; D perhaps matches TRBD2 (5 bases). The CDR3 loop spans 15 amino acids. CDR1 and CDR2 from the germline V gene are SEHNR and FQNEAQ (reference sequence). The ends were cut back, 0 bases at V and 3 bases at J, with 9 bases in the middle. Drawing the rest from reference TRBV7-9 and TRBJ2-1, the complete variable domain is DTGVSQNPRHKITKRGQNVTFRCDPISEHNRLYWYRQTLGQGPEFLTYFQNEAQLEKSRLLSDRFSAERPKGSFSTLEIQRTEQGDSAMYLCASSLAGRFYNEQFFGPGTRLTVL.